This section outlines one TCR beta chain sequence together with its context. The antigen it recognizes is unknown. Base quality data are lacking; no much larger clone is found one base away. This sample is drawn from a study of siplizumab effects on memory and regulatory T cells (dated 2019 in TCRdb). Notes on the research overall: The study looked at the effect of siplizumab, an anti-CD2 antibody, on alloreactive T-cell subsets in allogeneic mixed lymphocyte reactions made from human PBMCs.

In three donor pairs, further sequencing was done on unstimulated CD8+ naive, CD4+ memory, CD8+ TEMRA, CD4+ naive and CD8+ effector memory subsets. Sorted unstimulated T cells and proliferating T cells recovered from mixed lymphocyte reactions were subjected to TCRbeta CDR3 sequencing. Fresh whole blood from approximately ten HLA-typed healthy donors was used to isolate PBMCs. General findings and caveats noted by the study authors: Siplizumab significantly lowered the cumulative frequency of alloreactive sequences that could be traced to unstimulated CD4+ memory T cells. The suppressive function of proliferating Tregs from siplizumab cultures was not functionally confirmed. Roughly 80-97% of proliferating CD4+ or CD8+ clones could not be assigned a naive or memory phenotype. Unstimulated naive T cells appeared more diverse than memory T cells, and naive cells seemed to contribute substantially to the alloresponse. In reactions with siplizumab, an average of about 69% of mappable alloreactive CD4+ clones were Treg-derived, compared with about 27% in control reactions. Because sequences at frequencies below about 10^-5 were poorly captured, only a minor fraction of alloreactive clones could be mapped back to unstimulated subsets.

The library was produced with the immunoSEQ multiplex PCR assay. The deep sequencing platform assayed around 95,000 TCR templates per sample. Genomic DNA extracted from sorted T cells was used for TCRbeta CDR3 sequencing. The paper's processing steps were these. Clonal analysis of TCRbeta CDR3 data was done in the R programming language. Alloreactive CD4+ and CD8+ clones were identified by comparing unstimulated samples to CFSE-low samples taken after the reaction. Regulatory or non-regulatory origin of alloreactive CD4+ clones was assigned by matching sequences to the sorted unstimulated Treg and non-Treg repertoires. TCRdb retrieved this table from immuneACCESS and kept in-frame rearrangements only. Not all clones are present; in checked studies, unresolved V genes account for under half, and no reason is known for the remainder. V and J calls and clone size are given by that table; D and trimming were obtained from the DNA. The sample has about 50,000 clones on record, about 98% of them singletons. 1.1% of the sample is in the top ten clones.

The TCR was taken from a human donor in good health. Sequencing was carried out using naive CD8+ T cells sorted from blood. The cell subset or site label, read with the paper, signifies: unstimulated naive T cells.

The DNA reads as follows: TGTGCCAGCAACCCAACCAGCTCCTACAATGAGCAGTTCTTC. Protein translation: CASNPTSSYNEQFF. The chain was built from TRBV28 and TRBJ2-1, with the identity of the D gene unclear. Per the germline V gene, MDHEN is the CDR1 and SYDVKM is the CDR2. V and J lose 7 bases and 0 bases, and a span of 10 bases separates them. From the cysteine through the phenylalanine, the CDR3 covers 14 amino acids. Kept here is only the CDR3 DNA, which spans 42 bases and is read in frame from base 1.